These T cell receptor beta chains were read from a single sample in a study of T-cell memory formation after mild COVID-19. TCRdb re-called the 5' RACE reads through MiXCR, storing one row per CDR3 protein. Altogether 120,000 to 150,000 distinct CDR3 sequences are present, 6% to 6.5% being singletons, with the ten largest covering around 1.9%. Input material: PBMCs or a T cell subset sorted from them (not recorded which). The receptors originated from an adult woman who had mild COVID-19 (a few samples of this study predate the infection). Cell type and time point are not known. Both conserved end residues are part of each CDR3. D genes are given only for firm matches. The size field is filled for only some rows; it gives once, few, many or a size class.

few,TRBV7-9,TRBJ1-4,-,CASSTNTNEKLFF,TGTGCCAGCAGCACGAACACTAATGAAAAACTGTTTTTT
few,TRBV5-1,TRBJ2-1,TRBD1,CASSQGTGGSNEQFF,TGCGCCAGCAGCCAGGGGACAGGGGGAAGCAATGAGCAGTTCTTC
-,TRBV12-3/TRBV12-4,TRBJ2-7,TRBD1,CASGMDRVNEQYF,TGTGCCAGCGGAATGGACAGGGTAAACGAGCAGTACTTC
many,TRBV29-1,TRBJ2-3,TRBD2,CSVGVRGDPPDTQYF,TGCAGCGTTGGTGTGCGGGGGGACCCCCCAGATACGCAGTATTTT
-,TRBV6-6,TRBJ2-7,-,CASSLSGGGEASYEQYF,TGTGCCAGCAGCCTCTCCGGGGGAGGAGAGGCATCCTACGAGCAGTACTTC
many,TRBV7-2,TRBJ1-2,-,CASRGPSNYGYTF,TGTGCCAGCAGGGGTCCGTCCAACTATGGCTACACCTTC
many,TRBV7-9,TRBJ2-7,-,CASSFTGYEQYF,TGTGCCAGCAGCTTTACAGGGTACGAGCAGTACTTC
few,TRBV20-1,TRBJ1-1,-,CSATEVTEAFF,TGCAGCGCGACCGAGGTCACTGAAGCTTTCTTT
many,TRBV9,TRBJ1-6,-,CASSVEGGSAPPLHF,TGTGCCAGCAGCGTAGAAGGAGGGTCTGCGCCACCCCTCCACTTT
many,TRBV12-3/TRBV12-4,TRBJ2-1,TRBD1,CASSLALGQGSNEQFF,TGTGCCAGCAGTTTAGCGCTGGGACAGGGAAGCAATGAGCAGTTCTTC
few,TRBV7-6,TRBJ2-7,-,CASSFTPIGSSYEQYF,TGTGCCAGCAGCTTTACCCCAATCGGGAGTAGCTACGAGCAGTACTTC
few,TRBV24-1,TRBJ1-2,TRBD1,CATSDTPTGTEGYTF,TGTGCCACCAGTGATACTCCAACCGGGACAGAAGGCTACACCTTC
-,TRBV12-3/TRBV12-4,TRBJ2-5,-,CASSFGQPQETQYF,TGTGCCAGCAGTTTTGGGCAGCCTCAAGAGACCCAGTACTTC
few,TRBV20-1,TRBJ2-1,-,CSARDHSDEQFF,TGCAGTGCTAGAGATCACAGCGATGAGCAGTTCTTC
many,TRBV7-9,TRBJ1-4,TRBD1,CASSSYRDRERKLFF,TGTGCCAGCAGCTCGTACCGGGACAGGGAACGAAAACTGTTTTTT
many,TRBV12-3/TRBV12-4,TRBJ2-3,TRBD2,CASSSGTSGISTDTQYF,TGTGCCAGCAGTTCCGGGACTAGCGGGATTAGCACAGATACGCAGTATTTT
-,TRBV28,TRBJ1-3,-,CASSLGLGSGNTIYF,TGTGCCAGCAGCCTGGGTCTTGGCTCTGGAAACACCATATATTTT
many,TRBV19,TRBJ2-5,-,CASSIHGKHETQYF,TGTGCCAGTAGTATACACGGGAAGCACGAGACCCAGTACTTC
many,TRBV6-6,TRBJ1-2,TRBD1,CASIDRDYGYTF,TGTGCCAGTATTGACAGGGACTATGGCTACACCTTC
once,TRBV24-1,TRBJ2-3,TRBD2,CATSGASTDTQYF,TGTGCCACTAGCGGGGCAAGCACAGATACGCAGTATTTT
many,TRBV12-3/TRBV12-4,TRBJ2-2,-,CASSFRDTGELFF,TGTGCCAGCAGTTTCCGGGACACCGGGGAGCTGTTTTTT
-,TRBV30,TRBJ1-2,-,CAWSGGQSSYGYTF,TGTGCCTGGAGTGGGGGCCAGTCCAGCTATGGCTACACCTTC
many,TRBV7-9,TRBJ2-3,-,CASSPSRQFDTQYF,TGTGCCAGCAGCCCCAGCAGACAGTTCGATACGCAGTATTTT
many,TRBV24-1,TRBJ2-1,-,CATSDSNEQFF,TGTGCCACCAGTGATAGCAATGAGCAGTTCTTC
-,TRBV28,TRBJ2-1,-,CASSSPSGTVEQFF,TGTGCCAGCAGTTCCCCGAGCGGAACGGTTGAGCAGTTCTTC
few,TRBV7-2,TRBJ2-7,-,CASSLMDGAYEQYF,TGTGCCAGCAGCCTGATGGACGGGGCCTACGAGCAGTACTTC
few,TRBV4-1,TRBJ2-7,TRBD2,CASSPSGETYEQYF,TGCGCCAGCAGCCCTAGCGGGGAGACCTACGAGCAGTACTTC
many,TRBV20-1,TRBJ2-7,TRBD2,CSAYASGGVYF,TGCAGTGCTTACGCTAGCGGGGGGGTGTACTTC
-,TRBV12-3/TRBV12-4,TRBJ1-1,TRBD1,CASSGTGGFTEAFF,TGTGCCAGCAGCGGTACAGGGGGCTTCACTGAAGCTTTCTTT
-,TRBV29-1,TRBJ2-1,TRBD1,CSVFGQGPYNEQFF,TGCAGCGTTTTTGGACAGGGGCCCTACAATGAGCAGTTCTTC
many,TRBV12-3/TRBV12-4,TRBJ1-3,-,CASSRDRTRDF,TGTGCCAGCAGCAGAGACAGAACCCGGGATTTT
many,TRBV9,TRBJ2-1,-,CASSVARGRGGLNEQFF,TGTGCCAGCAGCGTAGCTCGGGGCAGGGGGGGCCTCAATGAGCAGTTCTTC
-,TRBV2,TRBJ1-1,-,CASSDGWKNTEAFF,TGTGCCAGCAGTGACGGGTGGAAGAACACTGAAGCTTTCTTT
few,TRBV5-1,TRBJ2-4,-,CASSLGGSSGGNIQYF,TGCGCCAGCAGCTTGGGGGGGAGTTCGGGCGGAAACATTCAGTACTTC
many,TRBV6-6,TRBJ1-1,TRBD1,CASSRNRGGGTEAFF,TGTGCCAGCAGCCGGAACAGGGGAGGAGGGACTGAAGCTTTCTTT